This passage covers 21 T cell receptor beta chains from one sample sequenced in a study of blood T cells in healthy people across ages. Using a J-beta primer mix together with a sample-barcoded 5' primer, a second PCR was run for roughly 6 to 11 cycles. TCRdb reanalysed the 5' RACE reads using MiXCR and keeps one entry per CDR3 protein. Of about 1.8 million distinct CDR3 sequences listed, 49% are singletons. The sequencing sample was made of blood. These receptors came from a middle-aged woman in good health.

This sequence joins TRBV28 and TRBJ2-1; 7 positions match TRBD2. The germline CDR1 and CDR2 sequences are MDHEN and SYDVKM. V was pared by 7 bases and J by 2 bases, with 8 bases of the junction left unmatched. The CDR3 covers 15 residues. The DNA of the CDR3 is TGTGCCAGCACCTTTGGGGGGGGAACCTACAATGAGCAGTTCTTC. This codes for CASTFGGGTYNEQFF.

The V and J genes are TRBV28 and TRBJ2-1, with 13 bases matching TRBD2. The V segment lost 3 bases and the J segment 9 bases; nucleotides outside the gene matches: 8. Germline loops: CDR1 MDHEN, CDR2 SYDVKM. The CDR3 spans 16 residues. This CDR3 is CASSLATSGGIGEQFF. DNA for the CDR3: TGTGCCAGCAGTTTGGCGACTAGCGGGGGGATAGGTGAGCAGTTCTTC.

This clonotype has a handful of counts. V gene TRBV6-2 or TRBV6-3 combines with J gene TRBJ2-4; D uncertain. Judging by the DNA end, TRBJ2-5 fits better; the J call may be wrong. CDR1 and CDR2 (germline): MNHEY, SVGEGT. This CDR3 has 13 residues. CDR3 sequence reads: CASRTASGWTQYF. In nucleotides, the CDR3 is TGTGCCAGCAGAACGGCCTCCGGTTGGACCCAGTACTTC.

This clonotype is a singleton in its sample. This sequence joins TRBV20-1 and TRBJ2-7; TRBD1 or TRBD2 may be the D gene (6 bases each). The end of the DNA aligns better with TRBJ2-5, so the J call may be wrong. Germline loops: CDR1 DFQATT, CDR2 SNEGSKA (reference sequence). The CDR3 spans 16 residues. In nucleotides, the CDR3 is TGCAGTGCTAGTAGTGGCATTTGGGGGGCCGGAGAGACCCAGTACTTC. It is translated as CSASSGIWGAGETQYF.

The chain employs TRBV6-1 and TRBJ1-2; TRBD1 agrees at 9 bases. Germline V gene sequence: CDR1 MNHNS, CDR2 SASEGT. The junction had 8 bases not matched to a gene; V was cut back by 4 bases and J by 8 bases. The CDR3 loop spans 14 amino acids. This chain's CDR3 is CASSVGDRVGGYTF. CDR3 coding DNA: TGTGCCAGCAGTGTCGGGGACAGGGTAGGCGGCTACACCTTC.

This clonotype has more than one count but fewer than ten. The genes are TRBV20-1 and TRBJ1-6, with D tentatively TRBD1 (5 bases). The V gene lost 0 bases and the J gene lost 8 bases, with 17 bases spanning the gap. This CDR3 region has 16 residues. Germline V gene lookup returns CDR1 DFQATT and CDR2 SNEGSKA (reference sequence). In DNA form, the CDR3 reads TGCAGTGCTAGAGATCAGGGTACTGAAGGAGATTCACCCCTCCACTTT. Protein product: CSARDQGTEGDSPLHF.

This clonotype was recorded only once. The chain has TRBV20-1 and TRBJ2-7, with TRBD2 matching 7 bases. The CDR3 has 13 amino acids. The ends lost 8 bases at V and 5 bases at J; junction bases unmatched: 12. Germline V gene sequence: CDR1 DFQATT, CDR2 SNEGSKA (reference sequence). Here the CDR3 DNA reads TGCAGTACGCCAATGGCAGGGAGGGACGAGCAGTACTTC. Encoded protein: CSTPMAGRDEQYF.

This clonotype was counted between two and nine times. The chain carries TRBV6-4 and TRBJ2-7; D is unresolved. CDR1 MRHNA and CDR2 SNTAGT come from the germline V gene. The CDR3 runs 14 residues. The ends were cut back, 0 bases at V and 3 bases at J, with 9 bases in the middle. CDR3 nucleotide sequence: TGTGCCAGCAGTGACTCTAGTCAGATCTACGAGCAGTACTTC. Amino acids: CASSDSSQIYEQYF.

This chain joins TRBV20-1 and TRBJ1-1; D is ambiguous. Trimming removed 1 base from V and 7 bases from J, with 10 bases in between. CDR3 size: 12 residues. The germline V gene has CDR1 DFQATT and CDR2 SNEGSKA (reference sequence). The CDR3 nucleotides read TGCAGTGCTAGAGCACCCACCCGTGAAGCTTTCTTT. This codes for CSARAPTREAFF.

This clonotype was counted ten times or more. The rearrangement joins TRBV27 to TRBJ2-7; 8 nucleotides line up with TRBD2. The CDR3 length is 15 residues. Germline CDR1 reads MNHEY; CDR2 reads SMNVEV (reference sequence). Losses at the gene ends were 2 bases for V and 1 base for J; bases not matched to a gene: 4. The CDR3 sequence: CASSLSGGPSYEQYF. The DNA of the CDR3 is TGTGCCAGCAGTTTAAGCGGGGGACCTTCCTACGAGCAGTACTTC.

This chain links TRBV9 with TRBJ2-1; TRBD1 might be the D (6 bases). The CDR3 runs 16 residues. Germline V gene sequence: CDR1 SGDLS, CDR2 YYNGEE. V was trimmed by 0 bases and J by 5 bases, leaving 15 bases between them. In nucleotides, the CDR3 is TGTGCCAGCAGCGTAGATCCCAGGGGTAAGAACAATGAGCAGTTCTTC. This codes for CASSVDPRGKNNEQFF. Full variable domain (outside the CDR3, taken from reference TRBV9 and TRBJ2-1): DSGVTQTPKHLITATGQRVTLRCSPRSGDLSVYWYQQSLDQGLQFLIQYYNGEERAKGNILERFSAQQFPDLHSELNLSSLELGDSALYFCASSVDPRGKNNEQFFGPGTRLTVL.

This chain links TRBV3-1 with TRBJ2-1; possibly TRBD2 for D (6 bases). V lost 0 bases, J lost 9 bases, and 9 bases lay in between. This CDR3 is built from 13 residues. The germline V gene encodes CDR1 LGHDT and CDR2 YNNKEL (reference sequence). CDR3 amino acids: CASSQDRGIEQFF. CDR3 coding DNA: TGTGCCAGCAGCCAAGATCGGGGGATTGAGCAGTTCTTC.

The sample holds many counts of this clonotype. A much larger clone differs from this one at a single base, so this may be a read error. J is TRBJ2-7 and V is TRBV7-6; D could derive from TRBD1 or TRBD2 (6 bases each). Germline V gene sequence: CDR1 SGHVS, CDR2 FNYEAQ. This CDR3 contains 14 residues. V lost 0 bases and J 7 bases, leaving 13 bases between the germline ends. The CDR3: CASSLAGGPNEQYF. CDR3 coding DNA: TGTGCCAGCAGCTTAGCGGGGGGCCCCAATGAGCAGTACTTC.

The chain is built from TRBV9 and TRBJ1-6, with D possibly matching TRBD1 (5 bases). Per germline, CDR1 SGDLS and CDR2 YYNGEE. V was trimmed by 0 bases and J by 7 bases, leaving 8 bases between them. CDR3 length: 14 residues. The CDR3 sequence is CASSVDGGNSPLHF. CDR3 DNA: TGTGCCAGCAGCGTAGACGGGGGGAATTCACCCCTCCACTTT. Full variable domain (rest looked up from reference TRBV9 and TRBJ1-6): DSGVTQTPKHLITATGQRVTLRCSPRSGDLSVYWYQQSLDQGLQFLIQYYNGEERAKGNILERFSAQQFPDLHSELNLSSLELGDSALYFCASSVDGGNSPLHFGNGTRLTVT.

This chain connects TRBV5-1 to TRBJ2-1, with TRBD1 matching 10 bases. The closer fit of TRBJ2-7 to the DNA end suggests the J call may be wrong. Germline V gives CDR1 SGHRS, CDR2 YFSETQ. The CDR3 loop spans 16 amino acids. The CDR3 DNA follows: TGCGCCAGCAGCGCAAATCCGGGACAGGGGACCAATGAGCAGTACTTC. This encodes CASSANPGQGTNEQYF.

The genes are TRBV5-4 and TRBJ2-5; either TRBD1 or TRBD2 may fit D (5 bases each). The J call may be in error: the DNA end matches TRBJ2-7 better. The CDR3 totals 14 residues. Germline V gene lookup returns CDR1 SGHNT and CDR2 YYREEE (reference sequence). The CDR3 region has the DNA TGTGCCAGCAGCTGGGGGACGGAGTCCTACGAGCAGTACTTC. Protein sequence: CASSWGTESYEQYF.

The sample holds a few counts of this clonotype. This chain links TRBV6-5 with TRBJ2-1, with TRBD1 matching over 8 bases. Germline V gives CDR1 MNHEY, CDR2 SVGAGI. The CDR3 has 14 residues. V dropped 5 bases and J dropped 9; count of bases not matched to a gene: 9. CDR3 coding DNA: TGTGCCAGCAGTATTACAGGGGGTGATCCTGAGCAGTTCTTC. This encodes CASSITGGDPEQFF.

This clonotype came up a few times. V usage is TRBV6-2 or TRBV6-3 and J usage is TRBJ2-7; 11 bases map to TRBD1. The V gene's germline CDR1 is MNHEY and CDR2 SVGEGT. The V and J ends lost 2 bases and 3 bases, in that order; junction bases with no gene match: 3. The length of the CDR3 is 15 residues. The CDR3 loop reads CASSYDGTGGYEQYF. CDR3 DNA: TGTGCCAGCAGTTACGACGGGACAGGGGGCTACGAGCAGTACTTC.

The J gene is TRBJ1-5, the V gene TRBV6-5, with D possibly TRBD1 on 5 matching bases. Germline lookup yields CDR1 MNHEY and CDR2 SVGAGI. The CDR3 consists of 15 residues. V lost 2 bases and J lost 2, with 10 bases in between. CDR3 in amino acids: CASSYSRDGNQPQHF. The CDR3 DNA follows: TGTGCCAGCAGTTACAGCAGGGACGGCAATCAGCCCCAGCATTTT.

The genes are TRBV20-1 and TRBJ2-3, with D perhaps TRBD1 (5 bases). The V end was cut by 7 bases, the J end by 0 bases, with 17 bases between. CDR3 length: 15 residues. Germline V lookup: CDR1 DFQATT, CDR2 SNEGSKA (reference sequence). The CDR3 sequence: CSGPSAGISTDTQYF. Written as DNA, the CDR3 is TGCAGTGGCCCGTCGGCAGGGATTAGCACAGATACGCAGTATTTT.

A few counts support this clonotype. The rearrangement uses TRBV28 and TRBJ2-3; TRBD2 matches at 12 bases. The germline V gene encodes CDR1 MDHEN and CDR2 SYDVKM. J gave up 7 bases and V 6 bases, and 11 bases lay outside the gene matches. The CDR3 loop spans 16 amino acids. The CDR3 region has the DNA TGTGCCAGCAGCCACGGACTAGCGGGGCCCCTCCATACGCAGTATTTT. This sequence encodes CASSHGLAGPLHTQYF.